Each of the 24 T cell receptor beta chains below was sequenced from the same sample in a study of T cells in Graves' hyperthyroidism and ophthalmopathy (dated by TCRdb to about 2019). The method was multiplex PCR. Sequencer: Illumina HiSeq 2000. TCR beta CDR3 regions were amplified from RNA transcripts. The TCR CDR3 was subjected to a first round of RT-PCR using the HTBI primer set and the Qiagen OneStep RT-PCR kit. TCRdb itself trimmed the public reads at Q25 with fastp, ran MiXCR and retained productive beta chains. Records with the same CDR3 protein are collapsed into one entry carrying the most frequent genes and DNA. A total of around 450,000 distinct CDR3 sequences appear in this sample, roughly 13% of them only once. 5.3% of the sample comes from the top ten. The specimen was blood. These receptors came from a woman under 30 with Graves' hyperthyroidism.

This clonotype was counted at least ten times. The V call is TRBV6-2 or TRBV6-3, the J call TRBJ2-5; D is unresolved. V lost 6 bases and J lost 3, with 11 bases in between. There are 13 residues in the CDR3. Germline loops: CDR1 MNHEY, CDR2 SVGEGT. CDR3 in amino acids: CASRENGKETQYF. CDR3 in DNA: TGTGCCAGCAGAGAAAACGGAAAAGAGACCCAGTACTTC.

This clonotype was seen ten or more times. The chain employs TRBV12-3 or TRBV12-4 and TRBJ2-3, with 9 bases matching TRBD1. The CDR3 has 15 amino acids. V was pared by 4 bases and J by 0 bases, with 2 bases of the junction left unmatched. CDR3 amino acids: CASSYRGPSTDTQYF. In DNA, the CDR3 is TGTGCCAGCAGTTACAGGGGGCCCAGCACAGATACGCAGTATTTT.

This clonotype was seen a few times. V gene TRBV9 combines with J gene TRBJ2-1; 7 nucleotides agree with TRBD2. Germline loops: CDR1 SGDLS, CDR2 YYNGEE. CDR3 length equals 14 residues. V gave up 2 bases and J gave up 5 bases; unmatched junction bases: 4. This chain's CDR3 is CASSVGGIHNEQFF. The CDR3 DNA reads TGTGCCAGCAGCGTCGGGGGGATACACAATGAGCAGTTCTTC.

This clonotype was recorded at least ten times. The chain carries TRBV12-3 or TRBV12-4 and TRBJ1-6; D gene ambiguous. V was clipped by 3 bases and J by 9 bases, with 9 bases between them. The CDR3 totals 13 residues. The CDR3 DNA reads as TGTGCCAGCAGTTTGCGGCCCTCTTCACCCCTCCACTTT. Amino acids: CASSLRPSSPLHF.

Many counts were recorded for this clonotype. The chain joins TRBV29-1 to TRBJ2-5; D is ambiguous. The V end was cut by 5 bases, the J end by 2 bases, with 12 bases between. There are 13 residues in the CDR3. In germline, CDR1 is SQVTM, CDR2 ANQGSEA. As DNA, the CDR3 is TGCAGCGTTAGGACCCAATTACAAGAGACCCAGTACTTC. Amino acid sequence: CSVRTQLQETQYF.

This clonotype showed up many times. This chain connects TRBV20-1 to TRBJ1-1, with D unclear. Germline V CDR1 and CDR2: DFQATT, SNEGSKA (reference sequence). The CDR3 consists of 10 residues. V shed 4 bases and J shed 11 bases, with 11 bases lying between them. The CDR3 region is CSATRPTAFF. CDR3 nucleotide sequence: TGCAGTGCTACCCGCCCCACCGCTTTCTTT.

This clonotype was seen ten or more times. The rearrangement links TRBV10-2 to TRBJ1-1; no reliable D call. CDR3 length: 11 amino acids. In germline, CDR1 is WSHSY, CDR2 SAAADI. V lost 2 bases to trimming and J lost 8 bases, with 6 bases between them. The CDR3: CASSEISEAFF. Written as DNA, the CDR3 is TGCGCCAGCAGTGAGATTTCGGAAGCTTTCTTT.

This chain uses TRBV14 with TRBJ1-6; unclear D gene. From germline, CDR1 is SGHDN and CDR2 FVKESK. The CDR3 loop spans 14 amino acids. With 0 bases removed from V and 7 bases from J, the gap between germline ends came to 7 bases. The CDR3 DNA sequence: TGTGCCAGCAGCCAAGATTTAGGGAATTCACCCCTCCACTTT. This gives the protein CASSQDLGNSPLHF. The entire variable domain, with the rest obtained from reference TRBV14 and TRBJ1-6, is as follows: EAGVTQFPSHSVIEKGQTVTLRCDPISGHDNLYWYRRVMGKEIKFLLHFVKESKQDESGMPNNRFLAERTGGTYSTLKVQPAELEDSGVYFCASSQDLGNSPLHFGNGTRLTVT.

Concerning this clonotype itself: This may come from a read error, since a much larger clone is one base off. The chain links TRBV20-1 to TRBJ2-5; the D gene is possibly TRBD1 (6 bases). This CDR3 is built from 15 residues. Germline lookup yields CDR1 DFQATT and CDR2 SNEGSKA (reference sequence). Here the CDR3 DNA reads TGCAGTGCTAGTGATGCCGGGACACAGCAAGAGACCCGGTACTTC. Amino acid sequence: CSASDAGTQQETRYF.

The rearrangement joins TRBV27 to TRBJ1-6; a weak D match, TRBD1 (5 bases). This CDR3 contains 17 residues. V lost 5 bases, J lost 4 bases, and 18 bases lay in between. Germline CDR1 is MNHEY and CDR2 is SMNVEV (reference sequence). CDR3 residues: CASSDGALPLYNSPLHF. The CDR3 coding sequence is TGTGCCAGCAGTGACGGGGCACTGCCTTTATATAATTCACCCCTCCACTTT.

CDR3 in amino acids: CASSQGGQTVYGYTF. For the CDR3, the DNA is TGCGCCAGCAGCCAAGGGGGACAGACAGTCTATGGCTACACCTTC. The rearrangement links TRBV4-1 to TRBJ1-2; TRBD1 agrees at 7 bases. V gave up 1 base and J gave up 4 bases; unmatched junction bases: 6. The CDR3 runs 15 residues. Germline lookup yields CDR1 MGHRA and CDR2 YSYEKL.

As concerns this clonotype: A read error may explain this, as a much larger clone is one base away. The chain employs TRBV5-1 and TRBJ2-7; 7 bases are a match to TRBD2. Germline values: CDR1 SGHRS, CDR2 YFSETQ. With 0 bases clipped from V and 6 bases from J, the junction kept 9 bases outside the gene matches. The CDR3 consists of 15 residues. The CDR3 bases are TGCGCCAGCAGCTTGGAGCGTCAGGGAGGGAGCGAGCAGTACTTC. Translating gives CASSLERQGGSEQYF.

This clonotype was detected many times. The CDR3 loop is CASSPGQFLNYGYTF. The CDR3 region has the DNA TGTGCCAGCAGCCCGGGACAGTTCTTAAACTATGGCTACACCTTC. The chain has TRBV11-2 and TRBJ1-2; 7 positions match TRBD1. The CDR3 runs to 15 residues. The V segment lost 5 bases and the J segment 2 bases; nucleotides outside the gene matches: 8. Germline V gene data show CDR1 as SGHAT and CDR2 as FQNNGV.

As for this clonotype: At one of its ends the junction is not consistent with the germline gene, which may arise from a read error. V gene TRBV19 combines with J gene TRBJ2-5; no definite D call. This CDR3 is built from 12 residues. In germline, CDR1 is LNHDA, CDR2 SQIVND (reference sequence). The DNA for the CDR3 is TGTGTCAGTAGCACCCACCAAGAGACCCAGTACTTC. As protein: CVSSTHQETQYF.

This clonotype was picked up a small number of times. This rearrangement joins TRBV25-1 to TRBJ1-3; the match to TRBD1 covers 8 bases. The CDR3 is 15 residues long. The ends lost 2 bases at V and 5 bases at J; junction bases unmatched: 5. CDR1 is MGHDK and CDR2 is SYGVNS in the germline V gene. CDR3 in DNA: TGTGCCAGCAGTGAACCCGGGACAGGAAGAAACACCATATATTTT. Amino acid sequence: CASSEPGTGRNTIYF.

This clonotype came up many times. V is TRBV5-1 and J is TRBJ2-5; D remains ambiguous. Germline values: CDR1 SGHRS, CDR2 YFSETQ. The V end lost 4 bases, the J end lost 9 bases, and 10 bases lay between the germline ends. The CDR3 sequence is 11 residues long. CDR3 DNA: TGCGCCAGCAGCGAGGTAGGAGCCCAGTACTTC. It is translated as CASSEVGAQYF. The full variable domain, with the rest looked up from reference TRBV5-1 and TRBJ2-5, is KAGVTQTPRYLIKTRGQQVTLSCSPISGHRSVSWYQQTPGQGLQFLFEYFSETQRNKGNFPGRFSGRQFSNSRSEMNVSTLELGDSALYLCASSEVGAQYFGPGTRLLVL.

Ten or more counts support this clonotype. The V call is TRBV12-3 or TRBV12-4, the J call TRBJ1-5; D uncertain. The germline V and J ends were trimmed by 1 base and 4 bases, with 8 bases remaining between them. This CDR3 has 14 residues. The CDR3 loop is CASSLEAGNQPQHF. The CDR3 DNA reads as TGTGCCAGCAGTTTAGAAGCCGGGAATCAGCCCCAGCATTTT.

CDR3 DNA sequence: TGTGCCAGCTCGTTTAGAGAGGTTGGGGAGACCCAGTACTTC. This translates into CASSFREVGETQYF. This chain links TRBV18 with TRBJ2-5; D not certain. Deletions cut 6 bases from V and 5 bases from J, with 16 bases between. From germline, CDR1 is KGHSH and CDR2 LQKENI. The CDR3 contains 14 residues.

The chain is built from TRBV20-1 and TRBJ1-2; TRBD1 matches at 7 bases. The CDR3 is 17 residues long. The ends lost 0 bases at V and 8 bases at J; junction bases unmatched: 18. CDR1 and CDR2 (germline): DFQATT, SNEGSKA (reference sequence). CDR3 sequence (DNA): TGCAGTGCTAGAGACATCTCGGGGAAACAGGGGCAAAGGGGCTACACCTTC. Residues: CSARDISGKQGQRGYTF.

This clonotype was counted at least ten times. This chain joins TRBV27 and TRBJ1-2, with 9 nucleotides matching TRBD1. J gave up 5 bases and V 7 bases, and 11 bases lay outside the gene matches. The length of the CDR3 is 15 residues. Germline V gene data show CDR1 as MNHEY and CDR2 as SMNVEV (reference sequence). For the CDR3, the DNA is TGTGCCAGCATGATCGAGGGGACAGGGCGATATGGCTACACCTTC. It yields the protein CASMIEGTGRYGYTF.

The chain has TRBV20-1 and TRBJ2-7; 8 bases align to TRBD2. V dropped 7 bases and J dropped 5; count of bases not matched to a gene: 13. Looked up from germline, CDR1 is DFQATT and CDR2 is SNEGSKA (reference sequence). The CDR3 loop spans 14 amino acids. The CDR3 DNA follows: TGCAGTGTAATGGGTCTAGCGGGTCTCCACGAGCAGTACTTC. As protein: CSVMGLAGLHEQYF.

This clonotype was observed at least ten times. This rearrangement joins TRBV18 to TRBJ2-7; 9 bases are shared with TRBD2. The ends lost 0 bases at V and 4 bases at J; junction bases unmatched: 7. Per the germline V gene, CDR1 is KGHSH and CDR2 is LQKENI. This CDR3 spans 16 amino acids. The CDR3: CASSPPSGLASYEQYF. In nucleotides, the CDR3 is TGTGCCAGCTCACCACCCTCCGGACTAGCGTCTTACGAGCAGTACTTC. Using reference TRBV18 and TRBJ2-7 for the parts outside the CDR3, the full variable domain is NAGVMQNPRHLVRRRGQEARLRCSPMKGHSHVYWYRQLPEEGLKFMVYLQKENIIDESGMPKERFSAEFPKEGPSILRIQQVVRGDSAAYFCASSPPSGLASYEQYFGPGTRLTVT.

This clonotype was seen at least ten times. This chain links TRBV4-1 with TRBJ2-3; 12 bases are a match to TRBD2. Germline V lookup: CDR1 MGHRA, CDR2 YSYEKL. V trimming: 2 bases; J trimming: 5 bases; junction bases outside the gene matches: 5. The CDR3 length is 16 residues. The CDR3 DNA sequence: TGCGCCAGCAGCCAAAGACTAGCGGGAGCTATAGATACGCAGTATTTT. Amino acids: CASSQRLAGAIDTQYF.

The rearrangement links TRBV13 to TRBJ1-1, with TRBD1 matching over 7 bases. This CDR3 comprises 21 residues. J gave up 0 bases and V 3 bases, and 22 bases lay outside the gene matches. Germline values: CDR1 PRHDT, CDR2 FYEKMQ (reference sequence). CDR3 nucleotide sequence: TGTGCCAGCAGCTTGCATCACCTACATATGGGACAGCGAAGGATGAACACTGAAGCTTTCTTT. This encodes CASSLHHLHMGQRRMNTEAFF.